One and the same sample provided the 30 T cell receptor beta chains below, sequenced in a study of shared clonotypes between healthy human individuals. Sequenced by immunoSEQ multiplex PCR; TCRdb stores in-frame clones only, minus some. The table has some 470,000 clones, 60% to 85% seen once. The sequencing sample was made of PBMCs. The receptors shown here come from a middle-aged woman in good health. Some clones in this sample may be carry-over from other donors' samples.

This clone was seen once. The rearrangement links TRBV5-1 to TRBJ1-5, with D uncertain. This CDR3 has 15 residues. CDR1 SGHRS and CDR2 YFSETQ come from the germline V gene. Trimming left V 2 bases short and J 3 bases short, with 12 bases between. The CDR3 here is CASSLGSGNNQPQHF. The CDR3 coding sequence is TGCGCCAGCAGCTTAGGCAGCGGGAACAATCAGCCCCAGCATTTT.

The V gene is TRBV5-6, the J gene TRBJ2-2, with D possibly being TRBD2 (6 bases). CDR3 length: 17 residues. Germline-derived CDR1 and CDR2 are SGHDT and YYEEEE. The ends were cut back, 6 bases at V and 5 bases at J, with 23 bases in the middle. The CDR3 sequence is CASNWGGPGLNTGELFF. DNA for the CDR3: TGTGCCAGCAACTGGGGAGGCCCCGGACTAAATACCGGGGAGCTGTTTTTT.

In nucleotides, the CDR3 is TGTGCCAGCAGCCCCGCGGGCCAAGAGACCCAGTACTTC. Encoded protein: CASSPAGQETQYF. The chain links TRBV7-3 to TRBJ2-5; D perhaps matches TRBD2 (5 bases). The CDR3 runs to 13 residues. Germline V gene data show CDR1 as SGHTA and CDR2 as FQGTGA. Trimming pared 5 bases from V and 1 base from J, leaving 8 bases between.

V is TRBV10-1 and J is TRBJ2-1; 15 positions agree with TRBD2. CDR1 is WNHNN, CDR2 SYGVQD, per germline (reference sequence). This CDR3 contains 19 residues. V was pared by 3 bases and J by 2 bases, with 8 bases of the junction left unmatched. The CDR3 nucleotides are TGCGCCAGCAGTGACCTGGGACTAGCGGGAGGTGGTGCCTACAATGAGCAGTTCTTC. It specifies CASSDLGLAGGGAYNEQFF.

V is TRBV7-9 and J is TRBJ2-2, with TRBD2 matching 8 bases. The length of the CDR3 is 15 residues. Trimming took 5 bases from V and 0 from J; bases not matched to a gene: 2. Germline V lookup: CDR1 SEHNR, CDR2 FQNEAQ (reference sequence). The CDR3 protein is CASSPGLANTGELFF. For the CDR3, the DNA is TGTGCCAGCAGCCCGGGACTAGCGAACACCGGGGAGCTGTTTTTT.

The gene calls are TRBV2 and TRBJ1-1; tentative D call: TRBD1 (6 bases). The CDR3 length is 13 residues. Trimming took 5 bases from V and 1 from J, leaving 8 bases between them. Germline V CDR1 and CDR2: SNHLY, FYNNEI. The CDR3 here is CASSSGENTEAFF. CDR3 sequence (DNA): TGTGCCAGCAGTTCAGGGGAGAACACTGAAGCTTTCTTT.

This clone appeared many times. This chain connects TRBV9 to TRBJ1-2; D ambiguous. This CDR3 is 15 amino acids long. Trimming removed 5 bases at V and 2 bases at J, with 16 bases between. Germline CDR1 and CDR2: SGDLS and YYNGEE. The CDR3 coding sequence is TGTGCCAGCAGGGGAGGGCCAGCTCGAAACTATGGCTACACCTTC. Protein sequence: CASRGGPARNYGYTF.

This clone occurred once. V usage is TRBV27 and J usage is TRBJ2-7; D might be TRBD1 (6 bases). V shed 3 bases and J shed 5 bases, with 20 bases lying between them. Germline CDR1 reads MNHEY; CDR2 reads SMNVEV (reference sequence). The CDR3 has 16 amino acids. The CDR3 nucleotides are TGTGCCAGCAGTTTTTTGGTCAGGGGAATACTGAACGAGCAGTACTTC. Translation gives CASSFLVRGILNEQYF.

The CDR3 DNA sequence: TGTGCCAGCAGGGGACTGGACAGGGCAAACACTGAAGCTTTCTTT. Translation: CASRGLDRANTEAFF. The chain recombines TRBV27 with TRBJ1-1, with 8 nucleotides matching TRBD1. Germline-derived CDR1 and CDR2 are MNHEY and SMNVEV (reference sequence). Germline trimming cut 6 bases from V and 2 bases from J; bases unmatched to any gene: 8. This CDR3 has 15 residues.

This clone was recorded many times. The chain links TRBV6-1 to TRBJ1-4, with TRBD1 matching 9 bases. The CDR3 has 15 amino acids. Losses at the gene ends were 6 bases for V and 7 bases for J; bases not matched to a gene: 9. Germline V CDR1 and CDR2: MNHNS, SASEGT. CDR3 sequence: CASSDYGTGSEKLFF. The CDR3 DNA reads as TGTGCCAGCAGCGACTACGGGACAGGGAGTGAAAAACTGTTTTTT.

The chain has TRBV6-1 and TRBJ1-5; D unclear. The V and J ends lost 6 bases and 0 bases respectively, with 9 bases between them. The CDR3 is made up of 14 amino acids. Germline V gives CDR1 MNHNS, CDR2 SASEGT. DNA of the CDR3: TGTGCCAGCAGGTCTTACGTTAGCAATCAGCCCCAGCATTTT. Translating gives CASRSYVSNQPQHF.

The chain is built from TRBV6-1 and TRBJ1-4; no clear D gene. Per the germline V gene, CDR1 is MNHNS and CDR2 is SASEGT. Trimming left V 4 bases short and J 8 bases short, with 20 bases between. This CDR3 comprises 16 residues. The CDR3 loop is CASSAYSVHIAEKLFF. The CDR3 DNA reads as TGTGCCAGCAGTGCCTACTCGGTCCACATAGCCGAAAAACTGTTTTTT.

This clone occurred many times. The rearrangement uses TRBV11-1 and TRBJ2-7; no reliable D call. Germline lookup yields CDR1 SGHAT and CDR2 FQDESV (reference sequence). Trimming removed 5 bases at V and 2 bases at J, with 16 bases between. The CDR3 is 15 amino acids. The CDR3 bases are TGTGCCAGCAGCCCCCGCGACATGGGTGCCTACGAGCAGTACTTC. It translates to CASSPRDMGAYEQYF. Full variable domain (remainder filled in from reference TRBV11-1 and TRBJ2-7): EAEVAQSPRYKITEKSQAVAFWCDPISGHATLYWYRQILGQGPELLVQFQDESVVDDSQLPKDRFSAERLKGVDSTLKIQPAELGDSAMYLCASSPRDMGAYEQYFGPGTRLTVT.

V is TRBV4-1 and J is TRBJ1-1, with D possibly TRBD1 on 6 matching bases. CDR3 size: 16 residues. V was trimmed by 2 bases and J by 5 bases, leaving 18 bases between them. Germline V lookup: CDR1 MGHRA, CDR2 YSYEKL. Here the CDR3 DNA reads TGCGCCAGCAGCCAACCACGACGGGGGCAACAAACTGAAGCTTTCTTT. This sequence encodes CASSQPRRGQQTEAFF.

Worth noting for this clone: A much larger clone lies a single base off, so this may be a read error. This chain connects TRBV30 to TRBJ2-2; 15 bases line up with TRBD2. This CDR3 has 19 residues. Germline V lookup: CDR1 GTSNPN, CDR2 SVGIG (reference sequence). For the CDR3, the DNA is TGTGCCTGGAGCCTAACGGGACTAGCGGGAGGAAAGAACACCAGGGAGCTGTTTTTT. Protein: CAWSLTGLAGGKNTRELFF.

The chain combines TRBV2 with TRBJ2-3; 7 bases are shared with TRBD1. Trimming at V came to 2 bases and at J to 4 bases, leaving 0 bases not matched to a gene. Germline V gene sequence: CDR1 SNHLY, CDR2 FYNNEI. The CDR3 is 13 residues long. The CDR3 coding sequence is TGTGCCAGCAGTGAAACAGGGGCAGATACGCAGTATTTT. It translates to CASSETGADTQYF.

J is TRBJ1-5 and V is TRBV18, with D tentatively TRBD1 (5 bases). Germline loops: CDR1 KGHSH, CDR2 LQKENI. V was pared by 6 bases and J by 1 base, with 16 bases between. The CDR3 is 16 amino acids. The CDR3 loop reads CASSPIGTVSNQPQHF. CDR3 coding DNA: TGTGCCAGCTCCCCCATAGGGACGGTGAGCAATCAGCCCCAGCATTTT.

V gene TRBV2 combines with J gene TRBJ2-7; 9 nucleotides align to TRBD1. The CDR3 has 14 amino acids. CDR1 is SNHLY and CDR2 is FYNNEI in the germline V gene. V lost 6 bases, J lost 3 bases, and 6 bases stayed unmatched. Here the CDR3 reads CASSEQGANYEQYF. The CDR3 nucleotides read TGTGCCAGCAGCGAACAGGGGGCAAACTACGAGCAGTACTTC.

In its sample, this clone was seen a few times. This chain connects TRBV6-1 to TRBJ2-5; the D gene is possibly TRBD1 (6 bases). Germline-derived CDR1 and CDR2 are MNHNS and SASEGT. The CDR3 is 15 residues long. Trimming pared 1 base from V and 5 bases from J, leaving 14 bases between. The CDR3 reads CASSEVGGSSETQYF. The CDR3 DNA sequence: TGTGCCAGCAGTGAAGTAGGGGGTTCCTCCGAGACCCAGTACTTC.

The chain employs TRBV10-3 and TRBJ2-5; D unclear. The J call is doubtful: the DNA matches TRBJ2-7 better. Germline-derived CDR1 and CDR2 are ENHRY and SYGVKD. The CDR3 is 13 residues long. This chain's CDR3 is CAISEGNSGEQYF. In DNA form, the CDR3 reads TGTGCCATCAGTGAAGGCAATTCAGGCGAGCAGTACTTC.

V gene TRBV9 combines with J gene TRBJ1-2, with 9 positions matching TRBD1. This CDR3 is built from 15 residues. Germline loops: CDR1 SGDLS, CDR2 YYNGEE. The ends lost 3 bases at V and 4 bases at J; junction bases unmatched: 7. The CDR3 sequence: CASSARQGDPYGYTF. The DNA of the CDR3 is TGTGCCAGCAGCGCCCGACAGGGGGATCCCTATGGCTACACCTTC.

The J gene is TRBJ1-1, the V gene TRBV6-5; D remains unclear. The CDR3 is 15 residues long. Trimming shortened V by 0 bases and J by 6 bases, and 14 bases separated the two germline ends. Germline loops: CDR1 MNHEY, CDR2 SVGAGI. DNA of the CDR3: TGTGCCAGCAGTTACTCGATGGCCAGAACGTCTGAAGCTTTCTTT. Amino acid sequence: CASSYSMARTSEAFF.

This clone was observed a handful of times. Written as DNA, the CDR3 is TGTGCCTGGGGGGGCGGGCACTCTGGGGCCAACGTCCTGACTTTC. As protein: CAWGGGHSGANVLTF. The chain carries TRBV30 and TRBJ2-6, with D possibly TRBD1 on 6 matching bases. Deletions cut 5 bases from V and 0 bases from J, with 11 bases between. The germline gives CDR1 GTSNPN, CDR2 SVGIG (reference sequence). The length of the CDR3 is 15 residues. The full variable domain, its missing parts supplied by reference TRBV30 and TRBJ2-6, is SQTIHQWPATLVQPVGSPLSLECTVEGTSNPNLYWYRQAAGRGLQLLFYSVGIGQISSEVPQNLSASRPQDRQFILSSKKLLLSDSGFYLCAWGGGHSGANVLTFGAGSRLTVL.

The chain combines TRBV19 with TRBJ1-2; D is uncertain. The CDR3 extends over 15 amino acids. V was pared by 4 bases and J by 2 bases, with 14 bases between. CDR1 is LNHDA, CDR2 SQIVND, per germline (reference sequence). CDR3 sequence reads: CASSKRAVGNYGYTF. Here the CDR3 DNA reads TGTGCCAGTAGTAAAAGGGCTGTTGGCAACTATGGCTACACCTTC.

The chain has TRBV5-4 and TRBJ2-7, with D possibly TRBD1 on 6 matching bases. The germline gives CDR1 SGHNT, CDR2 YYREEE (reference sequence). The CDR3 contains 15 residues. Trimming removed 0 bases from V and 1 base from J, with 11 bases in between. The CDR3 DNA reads TGTGCCAGCAGCTTGGTGGAAGGGGGTTCCTACGAGCAGTACTTC. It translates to CASSLVEGGSYEQYF.

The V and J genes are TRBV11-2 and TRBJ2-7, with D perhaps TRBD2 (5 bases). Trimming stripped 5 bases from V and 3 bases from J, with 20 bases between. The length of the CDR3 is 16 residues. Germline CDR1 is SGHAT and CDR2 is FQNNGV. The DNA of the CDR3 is TGTGCCAGCAGCCCTATTTCTCGGCAGACTAACTACGAGCAGTACTTC. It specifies CASSPISRQTNYEQYF.

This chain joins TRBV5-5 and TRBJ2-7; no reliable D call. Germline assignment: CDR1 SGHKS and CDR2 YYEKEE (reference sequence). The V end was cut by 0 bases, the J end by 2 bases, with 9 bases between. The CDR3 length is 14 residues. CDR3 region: CASSLAVTPYEQYF. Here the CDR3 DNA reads TGTGCCAGCAGCTTGGCAGTTACCCCCTACGAGCAGTACTTC.

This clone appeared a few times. The CDR3 nucleotides are TGTGCCTGGAGTGACCAAATGACAGGGGCTTTCTTT. Translation gives CAWSDQMTGAFF. The chain couples TRBV30 to TRBJ1-1; 7 bases align to TRBD1. Losses at the gene ends were 1 base for V and 11 bases for J; bases not matched to a gene: 7. This CDR3 comprises 12 residues. Germline assignment: CDR1 GTSNPN and CDR2 SVGIG (reference sequence). The full variable domain, rest sourced from reference TRBV30 and TRBJ1-1, is SQTIHQWPATLVQPVGSPLSLECTVEGTSNPNLYWYRQAAGRGLQLLFYSVGIGQISSEVPQNLSASRPQDRQFILSSKKLLLSDSGFYLCAWSDQMTGAFFGQGTRLTVV.

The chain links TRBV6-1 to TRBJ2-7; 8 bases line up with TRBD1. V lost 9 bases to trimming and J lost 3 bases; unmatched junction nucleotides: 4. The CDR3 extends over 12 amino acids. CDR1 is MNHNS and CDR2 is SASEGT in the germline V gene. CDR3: CASLGQDYEQYF. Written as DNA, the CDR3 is TGTGCCAGTCTGGGACAGGACTACGAGCAGTACTTC.

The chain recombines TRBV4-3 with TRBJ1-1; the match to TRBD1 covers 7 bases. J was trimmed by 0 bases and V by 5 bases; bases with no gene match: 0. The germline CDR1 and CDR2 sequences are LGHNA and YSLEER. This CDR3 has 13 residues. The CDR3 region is CASSGTVNTEAFF. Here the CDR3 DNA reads TGCGCCAGCAGCGGGACAGTGAACACTGAAGCTTTCTTT.